Listed here are 9 T cell receptor beta chains from one sample, sequenced in a study of blood T cell repertoires in COVID-19. Method: immunoSEQ multiplex PCR; TCRdb's copy keeps in-frame clones and lacks some. The sample has about 93,000 clones, approximately 80% seen once. Sequencing was carried out using peripheral blood. Receptors originate from a human donor in a cohort sampled during active COVID-19.

CDR3: CAWSVPGLRREAFF. DNA for the CDR3: TGTGCCTGGAGTGTCCCCGGACTCAGAAGAGAAGCTTTCTTT. The rearrangement joins TRBV30 to TRBJ1-1; D remains unclear. Trimming removed 0 bases from V and 8 bases from J, with 16 bases in between. CDR3 length: 14 residues. Germline V gives CDR1 GTSNPN, CDR2 SVGIG (reference sequence).

The chain uses TRBV5-1 and TRBJ1-1; no clear D gene. CDR3 length: 14 residues. V lost 3 bases to trimming and J lost 0 bases, with 9 bases between them. The germline V gene has CDR1 SGHRS and CDR2 YFSETQ. The CDR3: CASSSIPMNTEAFF. The CDR3 DNA reads TGCGCCAGCAGCTCTATACCGATGAACACTGAAGCTTTCTTT.

The V call is TRBV19, the J call TRBJ2-7; 10 nucleotides align to TRBD1. The germline gives CDR1 LNHDA, CDR2 SQIVND (reference sequence). V was clipped by 7 bases and J by 7 bases; unmatched bases: 10. The CDR3 is made up of 14 amino acids. CDR3 DNA sequence: TGTGCCAGTAAACCGGGACAGGGGATCGGGGAGCAGTACTTC. As protein: CASKPGQGIGEQYF.

The rearrangement joins TRBV19 to TRBJ1-3, with 8 bases identical to TRBD1. J gave up 4 bases and V 3 bases, and 2 bases lay outside the gene matches. Per germline, CDR1 LNHDA and CDR2 SQIVND (reference sequence). This CDR3 is built from 14 residues. For the CDR3, the DNA is TGTGCCAGTAGTATCGGACAGGGAGGAAACACCATATATTTT. It encodes CASSIGQGGNTIYF.

The chain uses TRBV2 and TRBJ2-1; the D is unclear. The CDR3 has 14 amino acids. Germline V CDR1 and CDR2: SNHLY, FYNNEI. The V end was cut by 7 bases, the J end by 0 bases, with 10 bases between. The CDR3 protein is CASISRISYNEQFF. DNA of the CDR3: TGTGCCAGCATCTCGAGAATCTCCTACAATGAGCAGTTCTTC.

The chain combines TRBV6-5 with TRBJ1-3, with 7 bases lining up with TRBD1. The CDR3 covers 15 residues. Per germline, CDR1 MNHEY and CDR2 SVGAGI. Trimming removed 0 bases from V and 4 bases from J; junction bases left unmatched: 3. CDR3 loop: CASSYSDRVGNTIYF. The CDR3 DNA reads TGTGCCAGCAGTTACTCCGACAGGGTGGGAAACACCATATATTTT.

The chain employs TRBV4-1 and TRBJ2-3; TRBD2 might be the D (5 bases). This CDR3 region has 15 residues. CDR1 and CDR2 from the germline V gene are MGHRA and YSYEKL. V lost 1 base and J lost 3, with 11 bases in between. As DNA, the CDR3 is TGCGCCAGCAGCCAAGCCCTGCCGGGAACAGATACGCAGTATTTT. Translation gives CASSQALPGTDTQYF.

V usage is TRBV30 and J usage is TRBJ2-5; tentative D call: TRBD2 (5 bases). Germline V CDR1 and CDR2: GTSNPN, SVGIG (reference sequence). V was trimmed by 3 bases and J by 0 bases, leaving 11 bases between them. This CDR3 region has 14 residues. The CDR3 is CAWRPGLYQETQYF. CDR3 sequence (DNA): TGTGCCTGGAGGCCAGGACTTTACCAAGAGACCCAGTACTTC.

The V call is TRBV5-1, the J call TRBJ1-4; 7 nucleotides match TRBD1. CDR1 and CDR2 from the germline V gene are SGHRS and YFSETQ. This CDR3 is built from 13 residues. Trimming at V came to 2 bases and at J to 8 bases, leaving 3 bases not matched to a gene. The CDR3 spells CASSFTGEEKLFF. CDR3 DNA: TGCGCCAGCAGCTTTACAGGGGAGGAAAAACTGTTTTTT.